Listed here is a single TCR beta chain. Its matching antigen is unknown. The investigators amplified TCR beta CDR3 regions from RNA transcripts. The TCR CDR3 was amplified in a first-round RT-PCR using the HTBI primer set. TCRdb analysed the multiplex PCR reads with MiXCR anew, one entry per CDR3 protein. The sample carries approximately 690,000 distinct CDR3 sequences, more than 14% recorded once. Losses at the gene ends were 2 bases for V and 5 bases for J; bases not matched to a gene: 5. CDR1 KGHDR and CDR2 SFDVKD come from the germline V gene. This CDR3 region has 16 residues. The data originate from a study of T cells in Graves' hyperthyroidism and ophthalmopathy. General study points: A 13 V-J signature model discriminated ophthalmopathy versus stable hyperthyroidism.

The TCR comes from a woman in her fifties or sixties with Graves' ophthalmopathy. The V call is TRBV24-1, the J call TRBJ1-5; 10 nucleotides line up with TRBD1. The source material was blood. Here the CDR3 DNA reads TGTGCCACCAGTGATTCGGGACAGGGGACATATCAGCCCCAGCATTTT. Amino acids: CATSDSGQGTYQPQHF.